The 20 T cell receptor beta chains reported below all come from one sample, sequenced in a study of beta chain features in type 1 diabetes. Overall study findings and caveats: Among all four CD4+ subsets, Type 1 diabetes patients had TCRB CDR3s that were moderately but significantly shorter.

As every portion of the isolated RNA was reverse transcribed, the sequencing read expressed TCRB transcripts. Assay used: immunoSEQ multiplex PCR; TCRdb lists only in-frame clones, some missing. Counted here are over 650,000 clones, 11% to 15% occurring once; the ten biggest clones make up 0.04%. These receptors have no known antigen. The sample taken for sequencing was naive CD4+ T cells from blood. These TCRs come from a man between 18 and 29 years old with type 1 diabetes.

V is TRBV19 and J is TRBJ2-3, with TRBD2 as a possible D gene (5 bases). This CDR3 spans 15 amino acids. Trimming took off 1 base at V and 4 bases at J, with 12 bases between the two ends. Germline lookup yields CDR1 LNHDA and CDR2 SQIVND (reference sequence). The CDR3 here is CASSIAGSRADTQYF. In DNA, the CDR3 is TGTGCCAGTAGTATAGCGGGATCCCGCGCAGATACGCAGTATTTT.

This clone was seen a few times. This CDR3 is also generated by other DNA sequences in the sample. This chain links TRBV30 with TRBJ2-7; D ambiguous. V gave up 2 bases and J gave up 0 bases, with 5 bases separating them. Germline CDR1 GTSNPN, CDR2 SVGIG (reference sequence). The CDR3 covers 12 residues. DNA of the CDR3: TGTGCCTGGAGTAGAAGCTCCTACGAGCAGTACTTC. Protein product: CAWSRSSYEQYF.

CDR3: CASSYRQASTDTQYF. The CDR3, as DNA: TGTGCCAGCAGTTACCGGCAAGCTAGCACAGATACGCAGTATTTT. The chain is built from TRBV6-5 and TRBJ2-3, with D uncertain. The germline V and J ends were trimmed by 2 bases and 0 bases, with 9 bases remaining between them. The germline V gene encodes CDR1 MNHEY and CDR2 SVGAGI. The CDR3 spans 15 residues.

The chain carries TRBV4-2 and TRBJ2-2; unclear D gene. CDR1 is LGHNA and CDR2 is YNFKEQ in the germline V gene. Deletions cut 2 bases from V and 2 bases from J, with 3 bases between. The CDR3 spans 13 residues. The CDR3 coding sequence is TGTGCCAGCAGCCAACCAAACACCGGGGAGCTGTTTTTT. It encodes CASSQPNTGELFF.

This clone was seen more than once but under ten times. This chain links TRBV11-2 with TRBJ2-4; TRBD2 matches 10 bases. V dropped 1 base and J dropped 7; count of bases not matched to a gene: 10. This CDR3 is built from 17 residues. Germline V CDR1 and CDR2: SGHAT, FQNNGV. CDR3 DNA: TGTGCCAGCAGCTTAGTCCTAGCGGGAGAGGGTATGAACATTCAGTACTTC. Translation: CASSLVLAGEGMNIQYF.

This clone appeared a few times. V gene TRBV4-1 combines with J gene TRBJ2-5; D is uncertain. This CDR3 has 15 residues. Germline V lookup: CDR1 MGHRA, CDR2 YSYEKL. V gave up 1 base and J gave up 2 bases, with 11 bases separating them. The CDR3 protein is CASSQVRQIQETQYF. CDR3 in DNA: TGCGCCAGCAGCCAAGTTCGGCAGATTCAAGAGACCCAGTACTTC.

This sequence joins TRBV5-1 and TRBJ2-1; D assignment may be TRBD1 or TRBD2 (6 bases each). The CDR3 runs 16 residues. V gave up 0 bases and J gave up 3 bases, with 13 bases separating them. The germline gives CDR1 SGHRS, CDR2 YFSETQ. This CDR3 reads CASSLGEGGHYNEQFF. CDR3 nucleotides: TGCGCCAGCAGCTTGGGAGAGGGGGGACACTACAATGAGCAGTTCTTC.

This clone showed up just a few times. This chain connects TRBV27 to TRBJ1-1; D might be TRBD1 (5 bases). Looked up from germline, CDR1 is MNHEY and CDR2 is SMNVEV (reference sequence). This CDR3 is built from 16 residues. V was pared by 1 base and J by 2 bases, with 14 bases between. The CDR3 loop reads CASSLFLGASNTEAFF. For the CDR3, the DNA is TGTGCCAGCAGTTTATTTCTTGGGGCAAGTAACACTGAAGCTTTCTTT.

This clone was counted between two and nine times. The CDR3 DNA sequence: TGTGCCAGCAGTTCCGCCACAGGCTACACCTATGGCTACACCTTC. Translated, it gives CASSSATGYTYGYTF. The chain carries TRBV28 and TRBJ1-2; D possibly corresponds to TRBD1 (5 bases). The V and J ends lost 4 bases and 4 bases respectively, with 16 bases between them. The CDR3 runs 15 residues. Germline V gene lookup returns CDR1 MDHEN and CDR2 SYDVKM.

This clone was observed a single time. This sequence joins TRBV29-1 and TRBJ2-5, with D perhaps TRBD1 (5 bases). The CDR3 is 11 residues long. Looked up from germline, CDR1 is SQVTM and CDR2 is ANQGSEA. Trimming took off 4 bases at V and 6 bases at J, with 9 bases between the two ends. This CDR3 is CSVAREKTQYF. The CDR3 nucleotides read TGCAGCGTTGCCAGGGAAAAGACCCAGTACTTC.

The rearrangement uses TRBV18 and TRBJ1-2; D is undetermined. Deletions cut 3 bases from V and 4 bases from J, with 12 bases between. CDR1 and CDR2 (germline): KGHSH, LQKENI. The CDR3 spans 14 residues. In DNA, the CDR3 is TGTGCCAGCTCACCCTCGAGGGAGACCTATGGCTACACCTTC. This encodes CASSPSRETYGYTF.

This clone was counted only a few times. The rearrangement links TRBV7-8 to TRBJ2-2; D is unclear. Germline V lookup: CDR1 SGHVS, CDR2 FQNEAQ. Trimming cost V 5 bases and J 6 bases, with 19 bases left between them. The CDR3 has 16 residues. For the CDR3, the DNA is TGTGCCAGCAGCCCGATTCAGTACAATGGGGCCGGGGAGCTGTTTTTT. As protein: CASSPIQYNGAGELFF.

In its sample, this clone was seen a few times. The chain couples TRBV2 to TRBJ1-5; no clear D gene. CDR1 and CDR2 from the germline V gene are SNHLY and FYNNEI. The CDR3 runs 12 residues. V dropped 8 bases and J dropped 6 bases, with 11 bases sitting between them. DNA of the CDR3: TGTGCCAGCTCCCGGGGAGCTCAGCCCCAGCATTTT. Residues: CASSRGAQPQHF.

The rearrangement joins TRBV7-9 to TRBJ2-5, with D uncertain. Looked up from germline, CDR1 is SEHNR and CDR2 is FQNEAQ (reference sequence). Trimming took off 7 bases at V and 1 base at J, with 13 bases between the two ends. The length of the CDR3 is 14 residues. The CDR3 DNA sequence: TGTGCCAGCACCCAAGGAGAATTCCAAGAGACCCAGTACTTC. Protein sequence: CASTQGEFQETQYF.

The table lists this clone with a few counts. This chain links TRBV4-1 with TRBJ2-3, with D perhaps given as TRBD1 or TRBD2 (5 bases each). V gave up 0 bases and J gave up 6 bases, with 16 bases separating them. CDR3 size: 16 residues. Germline V gene sequence: CDR1 MGHRA, CDR2 YSYEKL. As DNA, the CDR3 is TGCGCCAGCAGCCAAGAGGGGGTGGGCAGAAGGGATACGCAGTATTTT. Its translation is CASSQEGVGRRDTQYF.

This clone was detected only a few times. The V gene is TRBV9, the J gene TRBJ1-3; 7 bases are a match to TRBD1. V lost 4 bases to trimming and J lost 0 bases; unmatched junction nucleotides: 7. This CDR3 is 16 amino acids long. From germline, CDR1 is SGDLS and CDR2 YYNGEE. The DNA for the CDR3 is TGTGCCAGCAGCCCAATGGGACAGAGCTCTGGAAACACCATATATTTT. It is translated as CASSPMGQSSGNTIYF.

This chain links TRBV10-3 with TRBJ2-1; 13 bases map to TRBD2. The V and J ends lost 7 bases and 4 bases, in that order; junction bases with no gene match: 13. CDR1 is ENHRY, CDR2 SYGVKD, per germline. The CDR3 runs 18 residues. The CDR3 DNA reads TGTGCCATCACCGACCCGACTAGCGGGAGGAGAGATTACAATGAGCAGTTCTTC. Amino acids: CAITDPTSGRRDYNEQFF.

For the CDR3, the DNA is TGTGCCTCCGATAGGGGCATGGTCACCAACTATGGCTACACCTTC. Its protein is CASDRGMVTNYGYTF. The chain combines TRBV7-2 with TRBJ1-2; TRBD1 is a possible D gene (5 bases). This CDR3 comprises 15 residues. Germline V gene sequence: CDR1 SGHTA, CDR2 FQGNSA. V lost 11 bases, J lost 2 bases, and 21 bases lay in between.

The chain combines TRBV21-1 with TRBJ1-1; the D segment call TRBD1 is taken from the table without a DNA check. TRBV21-1 is a recognized pseudogene. This CDR3 has 16 amino acids. CDR3 in DNA: TGTGCCAGCAGCAAAGGGAGGACAGGACGAAACACTGAAGCTTTCTTT. The encoded protein is CASSKGRTGRNTEAFF.

The chain has TRBV25-1 and TRBJ2-3; 14 positions match TRBD2. Germline trimming cut 9 bases from V and 5 bases from J; bases unmatched to any gene: 1. The V gene's germline CDR1 is MGHDK and CDR2 SYGVNS. The CDR3 totals 13 residues. The CDR3 DNA is TGTGCCAGTGGACTAGCGGGAGGAGATACGCAGTATTTT. This encodes CASGLAGGDTQYF.